The TCR beta chain described here comes from a study of T-cell reconstitution after alpha-beta-depleted transplantation in children. It was with unique molecular identifiers that the TCRbeta library was prepared. TCRdb passed the PCR reads through MiXCR, listing each CDR3 protein once. The data contain approximately 83,000 distinct CDR3 sequences, roughly 8% of them seen just once; the ten biggest clones take up roughly 6.9%. Looked up from germline, CDR1 is MDHEN and CDR2 is SYDVKM. Losses at the gene ends were 5 bases for V and 8 bases for J; bases not matched to a gene: 10. The CDR3 totals 16 residues. Ten or more counts support this clonotype.

This clonotype was obtained from a human donor who donated a stem cell graft to a child with congenital amegakaryocytic thrombocytopenia. Sample: PBMCs from the stem cell graft donor, taken from the stem cell graft. The genes are TRBV28 and TRBJ2-1, with TRBD2 matching over 12 bases. The chain's CDR3 is CASSARLAGELHEQFF. In DNA form, the CDR3 reads TGTGCCAGCAGTGCTCGACTAGCGGGAGAGCTTCATGAGCAGTTCTTC. The whole variable domain, remainder taken from reference TRBV28 and TRBJ2-1, is DVKVTQSSRYLVKRTGEKVFLECVQDMDHENMFWYRQDPGLGLRLIYFSYDVKMKEKGDIPEGYSVSREKKERFSLILESASTNQTSMYLCASSARLAGELHEQFFGPGTRLTVL.